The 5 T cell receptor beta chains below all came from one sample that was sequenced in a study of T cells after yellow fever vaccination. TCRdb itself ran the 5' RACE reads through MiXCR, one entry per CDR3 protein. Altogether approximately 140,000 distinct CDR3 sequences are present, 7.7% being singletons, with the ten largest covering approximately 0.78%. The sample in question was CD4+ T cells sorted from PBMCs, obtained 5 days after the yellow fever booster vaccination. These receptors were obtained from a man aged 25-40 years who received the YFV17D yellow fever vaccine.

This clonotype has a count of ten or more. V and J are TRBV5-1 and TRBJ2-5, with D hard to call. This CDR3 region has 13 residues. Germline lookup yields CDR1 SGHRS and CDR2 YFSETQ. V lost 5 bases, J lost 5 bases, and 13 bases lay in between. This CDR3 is CASSKGTVETQYF. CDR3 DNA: TGCGCCAGCAGTAAGGGTACGGTGGAGACCCAGTACTTC.

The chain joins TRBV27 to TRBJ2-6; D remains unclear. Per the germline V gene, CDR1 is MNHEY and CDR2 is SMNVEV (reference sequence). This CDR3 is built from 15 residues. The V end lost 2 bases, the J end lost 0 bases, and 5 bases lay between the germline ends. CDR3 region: CASSLRISGANVLTF. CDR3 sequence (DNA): TGTGCCAGCAGTTTACGGATCTCTGGGGCCAACGTCCTGACTTTC.

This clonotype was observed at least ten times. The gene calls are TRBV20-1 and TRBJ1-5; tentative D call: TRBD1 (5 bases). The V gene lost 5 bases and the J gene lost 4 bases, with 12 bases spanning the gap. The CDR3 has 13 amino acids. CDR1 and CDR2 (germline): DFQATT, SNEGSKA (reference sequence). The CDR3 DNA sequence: TGCAGTGCTCACTCATCAGGGAATCAGCCCCAGCATTTT. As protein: CSAHSSGNQPQHF.

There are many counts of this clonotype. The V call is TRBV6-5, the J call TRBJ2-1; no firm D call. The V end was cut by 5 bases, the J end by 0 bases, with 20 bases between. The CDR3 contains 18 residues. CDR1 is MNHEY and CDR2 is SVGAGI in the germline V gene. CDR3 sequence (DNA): TGTGCCAGCAGTCGATACCCCCCCGGTCTGAGCTCCTACAATGAGCAGTTCTTC. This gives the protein CASSRYPPGLSSYNEQFF.

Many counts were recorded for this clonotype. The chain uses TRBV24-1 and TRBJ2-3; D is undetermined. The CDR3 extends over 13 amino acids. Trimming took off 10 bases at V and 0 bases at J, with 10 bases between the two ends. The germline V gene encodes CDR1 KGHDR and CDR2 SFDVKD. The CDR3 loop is CATATGSTDTQYF. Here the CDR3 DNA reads TGTGCCACTGCGACCGGGAGCACAGATACGCAGTATTTT.